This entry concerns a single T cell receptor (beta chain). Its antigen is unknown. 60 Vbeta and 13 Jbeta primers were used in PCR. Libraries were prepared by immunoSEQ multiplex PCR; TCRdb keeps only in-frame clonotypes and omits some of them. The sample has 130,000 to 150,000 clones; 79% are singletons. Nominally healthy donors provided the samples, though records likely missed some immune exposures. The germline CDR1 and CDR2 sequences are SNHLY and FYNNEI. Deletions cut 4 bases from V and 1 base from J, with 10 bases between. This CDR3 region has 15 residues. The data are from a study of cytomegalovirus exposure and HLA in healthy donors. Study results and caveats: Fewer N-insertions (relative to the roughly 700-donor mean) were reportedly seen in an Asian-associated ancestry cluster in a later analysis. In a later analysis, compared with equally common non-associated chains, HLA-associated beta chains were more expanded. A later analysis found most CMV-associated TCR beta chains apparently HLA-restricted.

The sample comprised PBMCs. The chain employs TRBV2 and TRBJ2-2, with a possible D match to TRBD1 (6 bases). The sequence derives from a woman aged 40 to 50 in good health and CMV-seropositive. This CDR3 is CASSGQQGNTGELFF. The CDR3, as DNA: TGTGCCAGCAGTGGCCAACAGGGGAACACCGGGGAGCTGTTTTTT.